Each of the 22 T cell receptor beta chains below was sequenced from the same sample in a study of shared clonotypes between healthy human individuals (dated by TCRdb to 2018 to 2021). The protocol used for the library was the immunoSEQ multiplex PCR assay. The table was pulled from immuneACCESS by TCRdb, which kept in-frame rearrangements only. Such tables lose some clones; where checked, under half of the loss comes from unresolved V genes, and the rest has no known cause. This sample lists 2 million to 3 million clones; over 85% were detected once. 0.36% of the sample comes from the top ten. The sequencing input was naive CD4+ T cells from PBMCs. The cell subset or site label, as the study defines it: CD45RA+ positively selected. The receptors come from a young man in good health. Some clones in this sample may be carry-over from other donors' samples.

The chain recombines TRBV4-1 with TRBJ1-2; D perhaps matches TRBD1 (5 bases). CDR1 and CDR2 (germline): MGHRA, YSYEKL. The CDR3 is 16 amino acids. V was clipped by 5 bases and J by 8 bases, with 24 bases between them. The CDR3 DNA is TGCGCCAGCAGCAGCTTAGTCAGGGACCCCGACGGGGGCTACACCTTC. Its translation: CASSSLVRDPDGGYTF.

The chain combines TRBV14 with TRBJ1-1; possibly TRBD1 for D (6 bases). The germline gives CDR1 SGHDN, CDR2 FVKESK. The CDR3 runs 15 residues. V lost 4 bases to trimming and J lost 0 bases, with 12 bases between them. The DNA of the CDR3 is TGTGCCAGCAGCCTTCCCGGGACAATGAACACTGAAGCTTTCTTT. It yields the protein CASSLPGTMNTEAFF.

The chain joins TRBV5-1 to TRBJ2-1; D is undetermined. CDR1 and CDR2 (germline): SGHRS, YFSETQ. Deletions cut 2 bases from V and 2 bases from J, with 11 bases between. This CDR3 contains 15 residues. CDR3: CASSFAARTYNEQFF. The CDR3, as DNA: TGCGCCAGCAGCTTCGCTGCTAGAACCTACAATGAGCAGTTCTTC.

V is TRBV19 and J is TRBJ2-5; possibly TRBD1 or TRBD2 for D (6 bases each). From germline, CDR1 is LNHDA and CDR2 SQIVND (reference sequence). V gave up 6 bases and J gave up 7 bases, with 9 bases separating them. This CDR3 spans 11 amino acids. The CDR3, as DNA: TGTGCCAGTAGCAGGGGAGGGACCCAGTACTTC. This translates into CASSRGGTQYF.

The chain has TRBV30 and TRBJ1-5; TRBD1 is a possible D gene (5 bases). The CDR3 consists of 13 residues. Germline loops: CDR1 GTSNPN, CDR2 SVGIG (reference sequence). V lost 5 bases to trimming and J lost 1 base, with 9 bases between them. The CDR3 spells CAWGRQSNQPQHF. DNA of the CDR3: TGTGCCTGGGGCCGACAGAGCAATCAGCCCCAGCATTTT.

V is TRBV6-1 and J is TRBJ1-4; 9 bases map to TRBD1. From germline, CDR1 is MNHNS and CDR2 SASEGT. V shed 7 bases, J shed 1 base, and the junction held 4 bases outside the gene matches. The CDR3 totals 15 residues. The CDR3 nucleotides are TGTGCCAGCATGGGACAGGGTATAACTAATGAAAAACTGTTTTTT. Protein sequence: CASMGQGITNEKLFF.

The chain links TRBV20-1 to TRBJ2-1; D remains unclear. Trimming took 8 bases from V and 4 from J, leaving 6 bases between them. Germline V CDR1 and CDR2: DFQATT, SNEGSKA (reference sequence). The CDR3 has 10 residues. CDR3 residues: CSPFYNEQFF. The CDR3 DNA is TGCAGTCCCTTTTACAATGAGCAGTTCTTC.

Note on this clone: At one end the junction does not follow the germline gene, possibly because of a read error. The chain combines TRBV5-1 with TRBJ1-1; D gene uncertain. The CDR3 extends over 15 amino acids. The germline CDR1 and CDR2 sequences are SGHRS and YFSETQ. The CDR3 DNA is TGCGCCAGCAACTTGGATCCGAACGACAACACTGAAGCTTTCTTT. It encodes CASNLDPNDNTEAFF.

The chain links TRBV27 to TRBJ2-1; 7 nucleotides match TRBD1. CDR3 length: 15 amino acids. V was clipped by 4 bases and J by 2 bases; unmatched bases: 5. CDR1 and CDR2 from the germline V gene are MNHEY and SMNVEV (reference sequence). The CDR3 nucleotides read TGTGCCAGCAGTTACCCGGGACAGACCTACAATGAGCAGTTCTTC. Its translation is CASSYPGQTYNEQFF.

The rearrangement uses TRBV9 and TRBJ2-1; a possible D gene is TRBD2 (6 bases). V lost 0 bases and J 5 bases, leaving 12 bases between the germline ends. Per the germline V gene, CDR1 is SGDLS and CDR2 is YYNGEE. CDR3 length: 15 residues. This chain's CDR3 is CASSVEEGENNEQFF. The CDR3 coding sequence is TGTGCCAGCAGCGTAGAGGAGGGAGAGAACAATGAGCAGTTCTTC.

This rearrangement joins TRBV28 to TRBJ2-7; 7 bases are a match to TRBD1. The ends lost 6 bases at V and 1 base at J; junction bases unmatched: 6. CDR1 and CDR2 (germline): MDHEN, SYDVKM. The CDR3 totals 14 residues. For the CDR3, the DNA is TGTGCCAGCAGAACAGGGGACCATTCCTACGAGCAGTACTTC. Translating gives CASRTGDHSYEQYF.

V usage is TRBV5-1 and J usage is TRBJ1-4; D is unresolved. This CDR3 region has 15 residues. CDR1 and CDR2 (germline): SGHRS, YFSETQ. V lost 5 bases and J lost 5, with 16 bases in between. The CDR3 region has the DNA TGCGCCAGCAGATCGAGGCCGGACGCCAATGAAAAACTGTTTTTT. It specifies CASRSRPDANEKLFF.

On this clone: Other DNA sequences in this specimen translate into the identical CDR3. The V call is TRBV9, the J call TRBJ1-1; D might be TRBD1 (5 bases). Trimming stripped 1 base from V and 1 base from J, with 8 bases between. The CDR3 covers 14 residues. The germline CDR1 and CDR2 sequences are SGDLS and YYNGEE. CDR3 DNA: TGTGCCAGCAGCGTACAGGGTGGGAACACTGAAGCTTTCTTT. Amino acid sequence: CASSVQGGNTEAFF.

Details on this clone: The identical CDR3 is also encoded by other nucleotide sequences in the sample. The V call is TRBV5-1, the J call TRBJ2-7, with D uncertain. The CDR3 consists of 11 residues. Germline V gene data show CDR1 as SGHRS and CDR2 as YFSETQ. V lost 1 base and J 4 bases, leaving 3 bases between the germline ends. CDR3 loop: CASSLNYEQYF. The CDR3 region has the DNA TGCGCCAGCAGCTTGAATTACGAGCAGTACTTC.

Note on this clone: The sample carries other DNA sequences with the same CDR3. The chain has TRBV10-3 and TRBJ2-2, with 12 nucleotides matching TRBD2. The germline gives CDR1 ENHRY, CDR2 SYGVKD. The CDR3 loop spans 16 amino acids. The V and J ends lost 6 bases and 3 bases, in that order; junction bases with no gene match: 5. The chain's CDR3 is CAISLRLAGDTGELFF. Written as DNA, the CDR3 is TGTGCCATCAGCCTCCGACTAGCGGGAGACACCGGGGAGCTGTTTTTT.

V gene TRBV12-5 combines with J gene TRBJ2-1; D tentatively fits TRBD1 or TRBD2 (6 bases each). V lost 6 bases, J lost 10 bases, and 13 bases lay in between. The CDR3 is 12 residues long. CDR1 and CDR2 (germline): LGHNT, FRNRAP. The CDR3: CASGDGGREQFF. CDR3 in DNA: TGTGCTAGTGGCGATGGGGGGCGAGAGCAGTTCTTC.

The chain combines TRBV29-1 with TRBJ1-1; the D is unclear. Trimming took off 3 bases at V and 4 bases at J, with 12 bases between the two ends. This CDR3 comprises 13 residues. The germline CDR1 and CDR2 sequences are SQVTM and ANQGSEA. The DNA of the CDR3 is TGCAGCGTTGATTGGGGATGGGGCACTGAAGCTTTCTTT. Encoded protein: CSVDWGWGTEAFF.

The chain employs TRBV7-3 and TRBJ2-3; TRBD2 might be the D (5 bases). V was cut by 1 base and J by 2 bases, with 16 bases left in between. CDR3 length equals 17 residues. Germline assignment: CDR1 SGHTA and CDR2 FQGTGA. CDR3: CASSLRGSPGATDTQYF. CDR3 nucleotides: TGTGCCAGCAGCTTAAGAGGGTCGCCAGGAGCCACAGATACGCAGTATTTT. The full variable domain, rest sourced from reference TRBV7-3 and TRBJ2-3, is GAGVSQTPSNKVTEKGKYVELRCDPISGHTALYWYRQSLGQGPEFLIYFQGTGAADDSGLPNDRFFAVRPEGSVSTLKIQRTERGDSAVYLCASSLRGSPGATDTQYFGPGTRLTVL.

The chain links TRBV21-1 to TRBJ1-2. TRBV21-1 is classified as a pseudogene. This CDR3 has 14 amino acids. The CDR3 loop is CASSGRAPSYGYTF. The CDR3 coding sequence is TGTGCCAGCAGCGGGAGGGCCCCGAGCTATGGCTACACCTTC.

For the CDR3, the DNA is TGTGCCAGCAGTCTCCGAGTAGAGTACGAGCAGTACTTC. Translated: CASSLRVEYEQYF. The chain couples TRBV28 to TRBJ2-7; no clear D. Looked up from germline, CDR1 is MDHEN and CDR2 is SYDVKM. V was clipped by 5 bases and J by 4 bases, with 12 bases between them. There are 13 residues in the CDR3.

This chain connects TRBV2 to TRBJ2-3; TRBD2 matches at 7 bases. With 6 bases clipped from V and 4 bases from J, the junction kept 7 bases outside the gene matches. CDR1 and CDR2 (germline): SNHLY, FYNNEI. This CDR3 contains 14 residues. The CDR3 DNA follows: TGTGCCAGCAGCGGGGGGAGCAGGGCAGATACGCAGTATTTT. Its protein is CASSGGSRADTQYF. Using reference TRBV2 and TRBJ2-3 for the parts outside the CDR3, the full variable domain is EPEVTQTPSHQVTQMGQEVILRCVPISNHLYFYWYRQILGQKVEFLVSFYNNEISEKSEIFDDQFSVERPDGSNFTLKIRSTKLEDSAMYFCASSGGSRADTQYFGPGTRLTVL.

This chain joins TRBV28 and TRBJ1-4; D not resolved. Between the trimmed V and J ends, which lost 5 bases and 7 bases, there was a span of 8 bases. Germline CDR1 is MDHEN and CDR2 is SYDVKM. The CDR3 sequence is 12 residues long. For the CDR3, the DNA is TGTGCCAGCAGTATAATAGGTGAAAAACTGTTTTTT. Translating gives CASSIIGEKLFF.